In its sample, the clone carrying this TCR beta chain was seen many times. These data originate in a study of regulatory T cells in long-lasting Graves disease. Stated time point: newly diagnosed GD, antithyroid drugs for less than 3 months. The TCR library was prepared using RNA isolated from PBMCs. The patients were enrolled through endocrinology in Xi'an, China. The V end lost 0 bases, the J end lost 9 bases, and 21 bases lay between the germline ends. CDR1 is SGHNT, CDR2 YENEEA, per germline. The CDR3 has 17 amino acids. TCR beta libraries were built with iRepertoire HTBI primers and Arm-PCR of CDR3 regions. TCRdb re-called the multiplex PCR reads with MiXCR, one entry per CDR3 protein. This table has around 480,000 distinct CDR3 sequences, more than 15% appearing once. These sequences were also reported in another study, on T cells in Graves' hyperthyroidism and ophthalmopathy. That source notes: Clonotypes that were expanded in thyroid above 0.001 mostly appeared in blood too.

Sequencing was performed on peripheral blood mononuclear cells (PBMCs), taken at new diagnosis, from a patient treated with antithyroid drugs. The TCR originated in a woman aged 35-60 years with Graves disease. V usage is TRBV11-3 and J usage is TRBJ2-1; D is possibly TRBD2 (5 bases). CDR3 DNA sequence: TGTGCCAGCAGCTTAGATTTTTCGGGAAATGCGGTTGGTGAGCAGTTCTTC. Amino acids: CASSLDFSGNAVGEQFF.